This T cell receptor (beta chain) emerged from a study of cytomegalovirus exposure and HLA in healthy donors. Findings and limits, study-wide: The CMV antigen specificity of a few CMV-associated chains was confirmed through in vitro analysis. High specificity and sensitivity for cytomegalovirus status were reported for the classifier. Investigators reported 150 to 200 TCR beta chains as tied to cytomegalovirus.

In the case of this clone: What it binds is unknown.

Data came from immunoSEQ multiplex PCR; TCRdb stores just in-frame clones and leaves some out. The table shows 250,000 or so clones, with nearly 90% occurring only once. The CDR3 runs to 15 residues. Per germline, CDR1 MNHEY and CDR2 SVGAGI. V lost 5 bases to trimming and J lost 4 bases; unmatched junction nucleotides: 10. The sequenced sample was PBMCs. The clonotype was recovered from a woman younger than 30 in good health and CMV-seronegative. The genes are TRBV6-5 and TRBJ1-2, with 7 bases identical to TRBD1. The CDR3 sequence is CASSPRQGRVYGYTF. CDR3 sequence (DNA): TGTGCCAGCAGTCCTCGACAGGGAAGGGTCTATGGCTACACCTTC.